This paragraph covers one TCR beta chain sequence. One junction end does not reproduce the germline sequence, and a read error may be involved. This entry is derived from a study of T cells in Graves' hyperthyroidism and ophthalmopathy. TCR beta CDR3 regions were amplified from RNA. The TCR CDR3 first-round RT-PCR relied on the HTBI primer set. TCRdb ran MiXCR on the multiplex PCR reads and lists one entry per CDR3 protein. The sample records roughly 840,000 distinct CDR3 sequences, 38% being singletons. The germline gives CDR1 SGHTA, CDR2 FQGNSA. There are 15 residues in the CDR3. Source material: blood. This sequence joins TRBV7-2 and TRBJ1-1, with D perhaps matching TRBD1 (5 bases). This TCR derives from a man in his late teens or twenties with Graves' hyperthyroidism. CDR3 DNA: TGTGCCAGCAGCTTAGCCTGGGCGCCGGACACTGAAGCTTCCTTT. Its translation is CASSLAWAPDTEASF.